The source of this TCR beta chain is a study of T cell responses to AZD1222 COVID-19 vaccine. Background on the study: Second-dose intervals of approximately 4 or approximately 12 weeks were pooled.

Study results and limitations: Repertoire sampling was restricted to post-peak T cell response timepoints. There were mostly white British donors and more females than males, and clonal diversity was possibly underestimated.

V was pared by 6 bases and J by 0 bases, with 12 bases between. Germline V gene data show CDR1 as MNHEY and CDR2 as SVGAGI. The CDR3 is 15 amino acids. With regard to this clone: What it recognizes is unknown.

Here immunoSEQ multiplex PCR was the method, and the copy in TCRdb shows in-frame clones only, minus some. The sample shows roughly 130,000 clones, approximately 86% of them seen only once. Sequencing was performed on peripheral blood, taken on day 0 of AZD1222 vaccination. V is TRBV6-5 and J is TRBJ1-3; a weak D match, TRBD1 (6 bases). The sequence came from an adult in good health. CDR3 in DNA: TGTGCCAGCAGCCAACAGGGAATCTCTGGAAACACCATATATTTT. Amino acid sequence: CASSQQGISGNTIYF.